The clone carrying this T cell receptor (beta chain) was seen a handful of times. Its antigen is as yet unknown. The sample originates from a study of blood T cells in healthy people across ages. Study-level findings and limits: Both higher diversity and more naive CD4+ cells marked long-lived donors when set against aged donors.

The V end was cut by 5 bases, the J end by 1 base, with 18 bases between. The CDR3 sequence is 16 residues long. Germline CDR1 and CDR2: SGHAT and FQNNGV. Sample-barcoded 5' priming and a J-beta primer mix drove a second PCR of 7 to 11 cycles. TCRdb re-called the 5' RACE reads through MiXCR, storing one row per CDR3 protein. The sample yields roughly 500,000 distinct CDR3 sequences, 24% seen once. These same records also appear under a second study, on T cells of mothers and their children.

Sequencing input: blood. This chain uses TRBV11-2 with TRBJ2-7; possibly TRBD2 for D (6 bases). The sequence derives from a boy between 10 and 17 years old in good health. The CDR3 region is CASSADRDLKSYEQYF. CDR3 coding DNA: TGTGCCAGCAGCGCCGACCGGGACTTAAAATCCTACGAGCAGTACTTC.